Below are 31 T cell receptor beta chains sequenced from a single sample in a study of vaccination and CD4 T cells after COVID-19. Regarding treatment: roughly 11-day PBMC culture with coronavirus spike peptide pools or control peptides (ViraFEST assay). These TCRs' antigens remain unknown. Sequenced with the Oncomine TCR Beta short-read assay was DNA taken from cultured CD4+ T cells. TCRdb ran MiXCR on the PCR reads and lists one entry per CDR3 protein. Of tens of thousands of distinct CDR3 sequences in the sample, about 51% were seen once. Sequencing was performed on CD4+ T cells from blood, cultured in vitro. These TCRs come from a human donor who had recovered from COVID-19.

This rearrangement joins TRBV30 to TRBJ1-2; D perhaps matches TRBD1 (5 bases). Trimming shortened V by 5 bases and J by 7 bases, and 17 bases separated the two germline ends. The CDR3 covers 13 residues. Per the germline V gene, CDR1 is GTSNPN and CDR2 is SVGIG (reference sequence). Here the CDR3 DNA reads TGTGCCTGGGCCCGGGGCGTCCTTAGTGGCTACACCTTC. It yields the protein CAWARGVLSGYTF. Full variable domain (outside the CDR3, taken from reference TRBV30 and TRBJ1-2): SQTIHQWPATLVQPVGSPLSLECTVEGTSNPNLYWYRQAAGRGLQLLFYSVGIGQISSEVPQNLSASRPQDRQFILSSKKLLLSDSGFYLCAWARGVLSGYTFGSGTRLTVV.

This clonotype turned up a few times. The chain recombines TRBV7-9 with TRBJ2-5, with D possibly matching TRBD1 (6 bases). Deletions cut 5 bases from V and 5 bases from J, with 18 bases between. This CDR3 has 15 residues. CDR1 and CDR2 from the germline V gene are SEHNR and FQNEAQ (reference sequence). The CDR3 sequence: CASSLGTRPTETQYF. For the CDR3, the DNA is TGTGCCAGCAGCCTCGGGACAAGGCCAACGGAGACCCAGTACTTC.

The V and J genes are TRBV28 and TRBJ1-5; D is perhaps TRBD1 (5 bases). The CDR3 is made up of 14 amino acids. Per germline, CDR1 MDHEN and CDR2 SYDVKM. The V gene lost 3 bases and the J gene lost 11 bases, with 17 bases spanning the gap. The CDR3 DNA is TGTGCCAGCAGTTTGCGGGGGAGGGACGGGGCCCAGCATTTT. Its protein is CASSLRGRDGAQHF.

V gene TRBV7-8 combines with J gene TRBJ1-5; D is perhaps TRBD1 (5 bases). With 1 base removed from V and 1 base from J, the gap between germline ends came to 11 bases. The CDR3 loop spans 16 amino acids. Germline V CDR1 and CDR2: SGHVS, FQNEAQ. This chain's CDR3 is CASSLEGVASNQPQHF. CDR3 coding DNA: TGTGCCAGCAGCTTAGAAGGGGTCGCCAGCAATCAGCCCCAGCATTTT.

In its sample, this clonotype was seen a few times. V usage is TRBV6-1 and J usage is TRBJ1-1; no clear D. In germline, CDR1 is MNHNS, CDR2 SASEGT. The CDR3 has 14 amino acids. V lost 4 bases and J lost 0, with 9 bases in between. CDR3 loop: CASSVYILNTEAFF. The CDR3, as DNA: TGTGCCAGCAGTGTTTACATACTGAACACTGAAGCTTTCTTT.

The chain carries TRBV20-1 and TRBJ1-6; the match to TRBD1 covers 8 bases. CDR3 length: 16 residues. CDR1 DFQATT and CDR2 SNEGSKA come from the germline V gene (reference sequence). After removal of 2 bases from V and 9 bases from J, the junction contained 12 bases not matched to a gene. The DNA for the CDR3 is TGCAGTGCTAGATCCGCAGTCTTACAGGGGGGTTCACCCCTCCACTTT. This translates into CSARSAVLQGGSPLHF.

The V and J genes are TRBV20-1 and TRBJ2-7; a possible D gene is TRBD1 (5 bases). Trimming took off 4 bases at V and 0 bases at J, with 13 bases between the two ends. CDR3 size: 14 residues. In germline, CDR1 is DFQATT, CDR2 SNEGSKA (reference sequence). Written as DNA, the CDR3 is TGCAGTGCTATTCGACAGACCAGCTCCTACGAGCAGTACTTC. Translated: CSAIRQTSSYEQYF.

V usage is TRBV9 and J usage is TRBJ2-3; the match to TRBD2 covers 9 bases. There are 15 residues in the CDR3. The trim removed 0 bases at V and 3 bases at J, leaving 2 bases unmatched. In germline, CDR1 is SGDLS, CDR2 YYNGEE. DNA for the CDR3: TGTGCCAGCAGCGTAGCCAGCGGGGGGACAGATACGCAGTATTTT. It codes for CASSVASGGTDTQYF.

The chain joins TRBV20-1 to TRBJ2-5, with 11 bases lining up with TRBD2. CDR1 is DFQATT, CDR2 SNEGSKA, per germline (reference sequence). The V and J ends lost 2 bases and 7 bases, in that order; junction bases with no gene match: 12. The CDR3 is 16 residues long. The CDR3 sequence is CSARPPLAGVFLTQYF. In DNA, the CDR3 is TGCAGTGCTAGACCGCCACTAGCGGGAGTATTTCTGACCCAGTACTTC.

This clonotype has more than one count but fewer than ten. The junction departs from germline at one end; a sequencing error may be responsible. The rearrangement uses TRBV6-1 and TRBJ1-5; D is possibly TRBD1 (6 bases). Germline V gives CDR1 MNHNS, CDR2 SASEGT. There are 15 residues in the CDR3. As DNA, the CDR3 is TGTGCCAGCAGTGAACAGGTTGGGGGCAACCAGCCCCAGCATTTT. Its protein product is CASSEQVGGNQPQHF.

This chain joins TRBV5-5 and TRBJ1-6; D remains ambiguous. Germline assignment: CDR1 SGHKS and CDR2 YYEKEE (reference sequence). V was pared by 4 bases and J by 14 bases, with 16 bases between. This CDR3 contains 13 residues. The CDR3 here is CASSDLIGKSLHF. CDR3 in DNA: TGTGCCAGCAGCGACCTCATTGGGAAGTCCCTCCACTTT.

The chain links TRBV20-1 to TRBJ1-2, with no clear D. CDR1 DFQATT and CDR2 SNEGSKA come from the germline V gene (reference sequence). The CDR3 contains 11 residues. Deletions cut 6 bases from V and 9 bases from J, with 14 bases between. CDR3 in amino acids: CSAETAYSYTF. For the CDR3, the DNA is TGCAGTGCCGAGACTGCATATAGCTACACCTTC.

There are a few counts of this clonotype. V and J are TRBV6-5 and TRBJ2-6; possible D gene TRBD2, 5 bases. The V gene lost 2 bases and the J gene lost 1 base, with 15 bases spanning the gap. The CDR3 runs to 18 residues. The germline V gene has CDR1 MNHEY and CDR2 SVGAGI. The CDR3 DNA follows: TGTGCCAGCAGTTACGCAGGAGGCCCAGGTTCTGGGGCCAACGTCCTGACTTTC. This encodes CASSYAGGPGSGANVLTF.

The gene calls are TRBV6-1 and TRBJ2-3, with D perhaps TRBD1 or TRBD2 (6 bases each). The germline V gene has CDR1 MNHNS and CDR2 SASEGT. V lost 7 bases and J lost 4, with 18 bases in between. The CDR3 sequence is 15 residues long. CDR3 in DNA: TGTGCCAGCACGGAGAAGGGGGGCAGGGCAGATACGCAGTATTTT. Its protein product is CASTEKGGRADTQYF.

This sequence joins TRBV7-8 and TRBJ1-2, with 8 bases lining up with TRBD1. J gave up 8 bases and V 5 bases, and 10 bases lay outside the gene matches. This CDR3 comprises 14 residues. The germline V gene encodes CDR1 SGHVS and CDR2 FQNEAQ. CDR3 region: CASSTSDRVSGYTF. The CDR3 DNA is TGTGCCAGCAGCACGTCGGACAGGGTCAGCGGCTACACCTTC.

CDR3 sequence (DNA): TGCGCCAGCAGCAGGGAAGGAGCCTCCTACGAGCAGTACTTC. Translation: CASSREGASYEQYF. The genes are TRBV23-1 and TRBJ2-7; D might be TRBD1 (5 bases). TRBV23-1 carries the ORF label, with uncertain function. The CDR3 covers 14 residues. V gave up 6 bases and J gave up 0 bases, with 12 bases separating them.

This clonotype showed up just a few times. The V gene is TRBV19, the J gene TRBJ1-5; D is ambiguous. The germline V gene encodes CDR1 LNHDA and CDR2 SQIVND (reference sequence). This CDR3 region has 14 residues. Deletions cut 3 bases from V and 6 bases from J, with 12 bases between. The CDR3 spells CASSISDARQPQHF. CDR3 coding DNA: TGTGCCAGTAGTATTAGCGATGCACGTCAGCCCCAGCATTTT. The full variable domain, with the rest looked up from reference TRBV19 and TRBJ1-5, is DGGITQSPKYLFRKEGQNVTLSCEQNLNHDAMYWYRQDPGQGLRLIYYSQIVNDFQKGDIAEGYSVSREKKESFPLTVTSAQKNPTAFYLCASSISDARQPQHFGDGTRLSIL.

V gene TRBV5-1 combines with J gene TRBJ2-3; D possibly corresponds to TRBD2 (6 bases). V lost 0 bases and J lost 0, with 8 bases in between. Germline CDR1 SGHRS, CDR2 YFSETQ. The CDR3 spans 15 residues. This CDR3 is CASSLGGGSTDTQYF. DNA of the CDR3: TGCGCCAGCAGCTTGGGGGGAGGTAGCACAGATACGCAGTATTTT.

The J gene is TRBJ1-3, the V gene TRBV28; D is ambiguous. V shed 6 bases and J shed 5 bases, with 8 bases lying between them. Germline loops: CDR1 MDHEN, CDR2 SYDVKM. The CDR3 is made up of 12 amino acids. The CDR3 loop is CASSSYRNTIYF. CDR3 nucleotide sequence: TGTGCCAGCAGCTCATACAGAAACACCATATATTTT. Drawing the rest from reference TRBV28 and TRBJ1-3, the complete variable domain is DVKVTQSSRYLVKRTGEKVFLECVQDMDHENMFWYRQDPGLGLRLIYFSYDVKMKEKGDIPEGYSVSREKKERFSLILESASTNQTSMYLCASSSYRNTIYFGEGSWLTVV.

This clonotype has just a few counts. The gene calls are TRBV2 and TRBJ2-7; D ambiguous. Germline CDR1 reads SNHLY; CDR2 reads FYNNEI. CDR3 length: 14 residues. Trimming took 2 bases from V and 2 from J, leaving 10 bases between them. The CDR3, as DNA: TGTGCCAGCAGTGAACGGCAGAGCCCCTACGAGCAGTACTTC. Amino acids: CASSERQSPYEQYF.

V is TRBV5-1 and J is TRBJ1-6, with D possibly being TRBD1 (5 bases). Germline assignment: CDR1 SGHRS and CDR2 YFSETQ. This CDR3 spans 16 amino acids. With 0 bases removed from V and 3 bases from J, the gap between germline ends came to 10 bases. The CDR3 reads CASSLEGPDYNSPLHF. The CDR3 region has the DNA TGCGCCAGCAGCTTGGAGGGGCCAGACTATAATTCACCCCTCCACTTT.

This clonotype showed up just a few times. J is TRBJ2-2 and V is TRBV20-1; 10 nucleotides agree with TRBD2. CDR1 is DFQATT and CDR2 is SNEGSKA in the germline V gene (reference sequence). The CDR3 is made up of 16 amino acids. V dropped 0 bases and J dropped 6; count of bases not matched to a gene: 7. The CDR3 is CSARDGTSAMAGELFF. The CDR3 DNA sequence: TGCAGTGCTAGAGATGGGACTAGCGCCATGGCCGGGGAGCTGTTTTTT.

Only a few counts were recorded for this clonotype. This chain connects TRBV7-9 to TRBJ1-6; 7 nucleotides match TRBD1. Germline V gives CDR1 SEHNR, CDR2 FQNEAQ (reference sequence). Losses at the gene ends were 4 bases for V and 0 bases for J; bases not matched to a gene: 6. This CDR3 comprises 17 residues. Here the CDR3 DNA reads TGTGCCAGCAGCTCGGGACAGCCCAGCTCCTATAATTCACCCCTCCACTTT. This gives the protein CASSSGQPSSYNSPLHF.

This clonotype occurred a few times. The rearrangement uses TRBV27 and TRBJ1-3, with D maybe TRBD1 (5 bases). Germline CDR1 and CDR2: MNHEY and SMNVEV (reference sequence). Deletions cut 2 bases from V and 2 bases from J, with 13 bases between. This CDR3 is built from 16 residues. DNA of the CDR3: TGTGCCAGCAGTTTAACGGGGCGATCCCCTGGAAACACCATATATTTT. Its translation is CASSLTGRSPGNTIYF.

This sequence joins TRBV20-1 and TRBJ1-5; D gene unclear. This CDR3 has 16 amino acids. V lost 0 bases and J 6 bases, leaving 18 bases between the germline ends. Germline loops: CDR1 DFQATT, CDR2 SNEGSKA (reference sequence). The CDR3 nucleotides read TGCAGTGCTAGAGATCTATTCGGGCGAGGGCGTCAGCCCCAGCATTTT. This translates into CSARDLFGRGRQPQHF.

The V call is TRBV19, the J call TRBJ2-1; no firm D call. Germline CDR1 and CDR2: LNHDA and SQIVND (reference sequence). This CDR3 spans 15 amino acids. The ends were cut back, 5 bases at V and 0 bases at J, with 11 bases in the middle. This CDR3 reads CASSLGRSSYNEQFF. The CDR3 DNA is TGTGCCAGTAGTCTTGGCAGGAGCTCCTACAATGAGCAGTTCTTC.

This clonotype has a handful of counts. The genes are TRBV30 and TRBJ2-2; D remains unclear. There are 12 residues in the CDR3. The ends were cut back, 5 bases at V and 6 bases at J, with 10 bases in the middle. Looked up from germline, CDR1 is GTSNPN and CDR2 is SVGIG (reference sequence). The CDR3 loop is CAWVQYPGELFF. In nucleotides, the CDR3 is TGTGCCTGGGTCCAATACCCCGGGGAGCTGTTTTTT.

This clonotype is medium-sized by share. The rearrangement uses TRBV27 and TRBJ1-2; tentative D call: TRBD1 (5 bases). The CDR3 extends over 12 amino acids. Between the trimmed V and J ends, which lost 3 bases and 7 bases, there was a span of 9 bases. The germline CDR1 and CDR2 sequences are MNHEY and SMNVEV (reference sequence). CDR3 DNA sequence: TGTGCCAGCAGTTTGGCAGGGACTGGCTACACCTTC. It is translated as CASSLAGTGYTF.

This chain connects TRBV2 to TRBJ1-2; 9 nucleotides agree with TRBD1. The germline CDR1 and CDR2 sequences are SNHLY and FYNNEI. This CDR3 is built from 14 residues. The V and J ends lost 6 bases and 5 bases, in that order; junction bases with no gene match: 7. The CDR3 bases are TGTGCCAGCAGGGGGACAGGGATGGTATATGGCTACACCTTC. Its translation is CASRGTGMVYGYTF.

V gene TRBV5-1 combines with J gene TRBJ1-6; 11 bases are shared with TRBD1. The CDR3 has 15 amino acids. V lost 7 bases, J lost 8 bases, and 8 bases stayed unmatched. Looked up from germline, CDR1 is SGHRS and CDR2 is YFSETQ. CDR3 amino acids: CASGPGQGAYSPLHF. CDR3 nucleotides: TGCGCCAGCGGGCCAGGACAGGGGGCGTATTCACCCCTCCACTTT.

This sequence joins TRBV4-2 and TRBJ1-1, with TRBD1 matching 7 bases. This CDR3 has 15 residues. The J segment lost 5 bases and the V segment lost 4 bases, leaving 10 bases of the junction unmatched. Germline CDR1 reads LGHNA; CDR2 reads YNFKEQ. CDR3 sequence (DNA): TGTGCCAGCAGCCCTCCCGGACAGGAAAGAACTGAAGCTTTCTTT. Translating it yields CASSPPGQERTEAFF.